The 12 T cell receptor beta chains given below trace back to one sample, sequenced in a study of blood T cell repertoires in COVID-19. The table came from immunoSEQ multiplex PCR; TCRdb's copy has only in-frame clones and leaves some out. Of hundreds of thousands of clones in the sample, about four fifths were seen once. Source material: PBMCs or T cells enriched from blood (not recorded which). The receptor set was obtained from a woman aged 55-69 years who had recovered from COVID-19.

In DNA, the CDR3 is TGTGCCAGCAGCCTATCAATGCAGGGAGTACAGGGCGGCACTGAAGCTTTCTTT. Its translation is CASSLSMQGVQGGTEAFF. The chain uses TRBV5-8 and TRBJ1-1; D is possibly TRBD1 (6 bases). The CDR3 covers 18 residues. Trimming removed 4 bases at V and 4 bases at J, with 26 bases between. Germline V gene data show CDR1 as SGHTS and CDR2 as YDEGEE.

The chain uses TRBV19 and TRBJ1-3; D unclear. The V and J ends lost 2 bases and 0 bases respectively, with 8 bases between them. CDR3 size: 15 residues. Germline V CDR1 and CDR2: LNHDA, SQIVND (reference sequence). In DNA form, the CDR3 reads TGTGCCAGTAGTATATCCCGGAGCTCTGGAAACACCATATATTTT. Its protein product is CASSISRSSGNTIYF.

CDR3 sequence (DNA): TGTGCCAGCAGCCCGAACATTGGGGCGGGGGGCGCCAATGAGCAGTTCTTC. This codes for CASSPNIGAGGANEQFF. The chain links TRBV9 to TRBJ2-1; 8 bases fit TRBD2. V was pared by 4 bases and J by 6 bases, with 15 bases of the junction left unmatched. Germline loops: CDR1 SGDLS, CDR2 YYNGEE. The CDR3 runs to 17 residues.

This chain joins TRBV4-3 and TRBJ1-2, with 7 nucleotides matching TRBD1. The CDR3 extends over 14 amino acids. Germline loops: CDR1 LGHNA, CDR2 YSLEER. Germline trimming cut 2 bases from V and 5 bases from J; bases unmatched to any gene: 5. Written as DNA, the CDR3 is TGCGCCAGCAGCCAATTAGGGGGCGGGTATGGCTACACCTTC. This codes for CASSQLGGGYGYTF.

This clone was seen only once. The V and J genes are TRBV5-1 and TRBJ1-4; D not resolved. Germline CDR1 SGHRS, CDR2 YFSETQ. The CDR3 totals 16 residues. The V gene lost 4 bases and the J gene lost 6 bases, with 19 bases spanning the gap. The CDR3 sequence is CASSPLGGSKDEKLFF. The CDR3 DNA reads TGCGCCAGCAGCCCCTTGGGCGGGTCTAAGGATGAAAAACTGTTTTTT.

The V call is TRBV5-4, the J call TRBJ2-3, with TRBD1 matching 9 bases. Losses at the gene ends were 4 bases for V and 5 bases for J; bases not matched to a gene: 8. The germline gives CDR1 SGHNT, CDR2 YYREEE (reference sequence). The CDR3 consists of 15 residues. The CDR3 sequence: CASSPKTGGRDTQYF. CDR3 bases: TGTGCCAGCAGCCCAAAGACAGGGGGAAGAGATACGCAGTATTTT.

This clone was seen just once. The V call is TRBV2, the J call TRBJ2-7; a possible D gene is TRBD2 (6 bases). This CDR3 contains 13 residues. The ends were cut back, 6 bases at V and 1 base at J, with 10 bases in the middle. Germline-derived CDR1 and CDR2 are SNHLY and FYNNEI. CDR3: CASSGGDSYEQYF. The CDR3 DNA reads as TGTGCCAGCAGCGGAGGGGATTCCTACGAGCAGTACTTC.

This chain's CDR3 is CASSPGTPNQPQHF. Here the CDR3 DNA reads TGCGCCAGCAGCCCGGGGACACCTAATCAGCCCCAGCATTTT. V is TRBV5-1 and J is TRBJ1-5; D might be TRBD1 (6 bases). V lost 4 bases and J 4 bases, leaving 12 bases between the germline ends. There are 14 residues in the CDR3. CDR1 and CDR2 (germline): SGHRS, YFSETQ.

The rearrangement joins TRBV5-1 to TRBJ1-1, with 8 bases matching TRBD1. Germline CDR1 SGHRS, CDR2 YFSETQ. J gave up 5 bases and V 6 bases, and 9 bases lay outside the gene matches. The CDR3 loop spans 14 amino acids. The CDR3 region has the DNA TGCGCCAGCAACCTAGAACAGGGGGTAACTGAAGCTTTCTTT. Encoded protein: CASNLEQGVTEAFF.

The rearrangement links TRBV4-1 to TRBJ2-2; D may be TRBD1 (5 bases). With 0 bases removed from V and 4 bases from J, the gap between germline ends came to 15 bases. The CDR3 has 17 residues. CDR1 is MGHRA, CDR2 YSYEKL, per germline. CDR3 in amino acids: CASSQDGRERGTGELFF. As DNA, the CDR3 is TGCGCCAGCAGCCAAGATGGCAGGGAAAGAGGCACCGGGGAGCTGTTTTTT.

CDR3: CSSRQGVETEAFF. The CDR3, as DNA: TGCAGCTCGAGACAGGGGGTAGAGACTGAAGCTTTCTTT. The chain links TRBV29-1 to TRBJ1-1; 9 nucleotides line up with TRBD1. The germline V gene encodes CDR1 SQVTM and CDR2 ANQGSEA. The CDR3 length is 13 residues. The V and J ends lost 8 bases and 5 bases, in that order; junction bases with no gene match: 9.

The genes are TRBV7-9 and TRBJ2-7; 8 bases line up with TRBD1. CDR3 length: 15 residues. Germline V gives CDR1 SEHNR, CDR2 FQNEAQ (reference sequence). The V gene end was trimmed by 2 bases and the J gene end by 5 bases; junction bases not matched to a gene: 8. CDR3 in DNA: TGTGCCAGCAGCTTAATAGGGCAGGGGGCGGACGAGCAGTACTTC. This encodes CASSLIGQGADEQYF.